The T cell receptor beta chain under discussion was sequenced for a study of shared clonotypes between healthy human individuals (dated by TCRdb to about 2020). Looking at the study overall: A few men and a couple of women, aged 18 to 49 years, made up the cohort. Blood TCR repertoires of a handful of healthy adults were deeply sequenced to estimate repertoire size and the extent of clonotype sharing between individuals. Leukapheresis yielded between about 0.94 and 9 billion PBMCs per donor. To increase sequencing depth and limit assay-specific biases, different laboratories used diverse techniques to prepare libraries and sequence TCR repertoires. For each donor, CD4 naive and CD4 memory were each given three plates, CD8 naive was given two plates, and CD8 memory was given one plate.

Unmatched junction bases come to 13, with V trimmed by 8 bases and J by 2 bases. CDR1 SGHRS and CDR2 YFSETQ were looked up in the germline V gene. There are 16 amino acids in the CDR3, from cysteine to phenylalanine inclusive. Only CDR3 DNA is held: 48 bases, read in frame from base 1. Healthy HIV-negative adults with no recently reported acute infections or vaccinations were included as donors. Every donor was a Caucasian adult residing in Nashville, Tennessee, USA. Magnetic negative selection was used to enrich CD4+ T cells, after which naive cells were positively selected on CD45RA and the negative fraction became the memory subset. After blood collection by leukapheresis, PBMCs were isolated using Ficoll-Histopaque density gradient centrifugation and then cryopreserved in the vapor phase of liquid nitrogen. Purity and quantity of every magnetically sorted T cell population were checked by analytical flow cytometry. Genomic DNA was isolated from each sorted fraction and quantified by UV absorbance on a Nanodrop 2000c.

As for this clone: No cognate antigen has been identified for it. Per-base qualities were not stored, and no clone one base away is much larger.

Using the deep immunoSEQ assay, TCR CDR3 regions were amplified from genomic DNA by multiplex PCR. Genomic DNA extracted from each cell subset was distributed evenly over all wells of several immunoSEQ 96-well plates, and each plate served as one replicate. For sorted subsets, 200 to 250 ng genomic DNA, equal to approximately 30,000 T cell genomes, was loaded into each replicate PCR. Purified libraries were quantified with a Qubit 3.0 fluorometer, sized on a Bioanalyzer 2100, and re-quantified with the KAPA Library Quantification kit. Every immunoSEQ 96-well plate was sequenced on a separate single-read 150-cycle Illumina NextSeq 550 flow cell. As for the original processing: Because only junctional sequences without quality scores were contained in the immunoSEQ output, filtering matching that applied to full-length reads could not be performed. To assign V/J genes and CDR3, sequences were annotated using PyIR, a Python wrapper for IgBLAST v1.9, with IMGT germline references. Reads were filtered out if the reads had weak V/J assignments (E-value above 1e-6), no CDR3, stop codons, out-of-frame junctions, or ambiguous translated residues. V3J clonotypes were defined as sequences sharing the same inferred V gene, J gene, and CDR3 amino acid sequence. Percentage overlap between repertoires was computed as shared unique clonotypes divided by the size of the smaller repertoire. Three approaches were used to assess repertoire richness: RTK rarefaction, the Chao1 estimator, and Recon v2.1 estimates of unobserved clonotypes. For all TCRbeta clonotypes obtained by the gDNA method from a few donors, generation probabilities were computed with OLGA. TCRdb took this table from immuneACCESS and kept in-frame rearrangements with V and J called. Such tables lack part of the clones; where checked against another copy, unresolved V genes explain under half of the gap, and the rest is unexplained. The V and J calls and clone size come from that table; D and trimming were worked out from the DNA. The sample table contains 2 million to 3 million clones; only one count was recorded for approximately 94% of them. The ten largest clones capture 0.36% of the sample.

The full study reports these points: Compared with non-shared clonotypes, clonotypes shared by all four sorted-subset donors had higher generation probabilities. The small number of donors limited the genetic and exposure-history diversity represented. Even with the large sequencing depth, rarefaction of the sorted-subset datasets indicated that sequencing was incomplete. Only blood was sampled, and tissue TCR repertoires likely differ from those in blood. Pairwise subsampling led to the expectation that sequencing depth would affect the degree of clonotype sharing among donors. Estimated clonotype richness was generally larger for naive than for memory subsets. Sharing across a handful of donors was observed for around 5% of naive CD4, under 4% of naive CD8, 2% to 2.5% of memory CD4, and roughly 0.4% of memory CD8 clonotypes.

Recombination linked TRBV5-1 to TRBJ2-7, and 10 bases in between align with TRBD1. Sequencing input: naive CD4+ T cells from PBMCs. The cell subset or site label of this sample denotes: CD45RA+ positively selected. The TCR was taken from a man between 18 and 29 years old in good health. Some clones in this sample may be carry-over from other donors' samples. The CDR3 sequence is CASRGSPGQGTYEQYF. The bases read TGCGCCAGTCGAGGATCCCCGGGACAGGGGACCTACGAGCAGTACTTC. Reference TRBV5-1 and TRBJ2-7 proteins supply the regions before and after the CDR3; the full variable domain is: KAGVTQTPRYLIKTRGQQVTLSCSPISGHRSVSWYQQTPGQGLQFLFEYFSETQRNKGNFPGRFSGRQFSNSRSEMNVSTLELGDSALYLCASRGSPGQGTYEQYFGPGTRLTVT.